The clone carrying this T cell receptor beta chain was picked up one time. The data were taken from a study of shared clonotypes between healthy human individuals. Here immunoSEQ multiplex PCR was the method, and the copy in TCRdb shows in-frame clones only, minus some. The sample lists 2 million to 2.5 million clones, 85% to 95% seen once, with more than 0.35% in the top ten. Into CD45RA+ naive and CD45RA-negative memory subsets, the CD4+ cells were split. J gave up 6 bases and V 3 bases, and 6 bases lay outside the gene matches. CDR3 length: 14 residues. In germline, CDR1 is LNHDA, CDR2 SQIVND (reference sequence).

This TCR derives from a man aged 18 to 29 in good health. Some clones in this sample may be carry-over from other donors' samples. Sequenced: naive CD4+ T cells from PBMCs. Subset indicated: CD45RA+ positively selected. V gene TRBV19 combines with J gene TRBJ1-1; 8 bases are a match to TRBD1. CDR3 protein: CASSIDQGAAEAFF. In nucleotides, the CDR3 is TGTGCCAGTAGTATTGACCAGGGGGCGGCTGAAGCTTTCTTT.